The TCR beta chain under discussion was sequenced for a study of blood T cells in healthy people across ages. A second PCR of roughly 7 to 11 cycles used a sample-barcoded 5' primer and a J-beta primer mix. TCRdb redid the calling of the 5' RACE reads with MiXCR, one entry per CDR3 protein. The table records about 1.7 million distinct CDR3 sequences, 28% of them present only once. CDR1 and CDR2 (germline): SGHRS, YFSETQ. This CDR3 has 15 residues. V shed 4 bases and J shed 6 bases, with 18 bases lying between them. The source is a woman in her 30s in good health. The chain employs TRBV5-1 and TRBJ2-3; D may be TRBD1 (6 bases). The sequenced sample was blood. CDR3 sequence: CASSMGHGATDTQYF. The CDR3 DNA is TGCGCCAGCAGCATGGGACATGGGGCTACGGATACGCAGTATTTT.